What follows describes a single T cell receptor beta chain. The data were obtained in a study of shared clonotypes between healthy human individuals. Libraries were prepared by immunoSEQ multiplex PCR; TCRdb keeps only in-frame clonotypes and omits some of them. The sample contains around 2.1 million clones, around 95% of which appear only once. The CDR3 spans 17 residues. Germline CDR1 and CDR2: MDHEN and SYDVKM. With 8 bases removed from V and 4 bases from J, the gap between germline ends came to 26 bases. This clonotype was obtained from a man between 18 and 29 years old in good health. The chain combines TRBV28 with TRBJ1-1, with D tentatively TRBD1 (6 bases). The sample was naive CD4+ T cells sorted from blood. As to subset: CD45RA+ positively selected. CDR3 amino acids: CASHPGVGPARSTEAFF. In nucleotides, the CDR3 is TGTGCCAGCCACCCAGGGGTAGGGCCCGCCCGGAGCACTGAAGCTTTCTTT.